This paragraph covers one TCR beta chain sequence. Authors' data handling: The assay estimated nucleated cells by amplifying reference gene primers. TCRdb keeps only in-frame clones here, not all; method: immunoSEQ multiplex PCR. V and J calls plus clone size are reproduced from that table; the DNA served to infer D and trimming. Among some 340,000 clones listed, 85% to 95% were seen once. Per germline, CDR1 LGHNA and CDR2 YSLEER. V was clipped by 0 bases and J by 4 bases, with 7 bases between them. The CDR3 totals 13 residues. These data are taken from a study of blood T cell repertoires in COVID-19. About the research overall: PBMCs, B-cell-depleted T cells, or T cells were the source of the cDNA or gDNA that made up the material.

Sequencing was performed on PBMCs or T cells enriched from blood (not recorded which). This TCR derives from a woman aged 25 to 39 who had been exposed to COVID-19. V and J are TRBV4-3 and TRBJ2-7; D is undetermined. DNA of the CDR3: TGCGCCAGCAGCCAAGAGCGCCGTTACGAGCAGTACTTC. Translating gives CASSQERRYEQYF.